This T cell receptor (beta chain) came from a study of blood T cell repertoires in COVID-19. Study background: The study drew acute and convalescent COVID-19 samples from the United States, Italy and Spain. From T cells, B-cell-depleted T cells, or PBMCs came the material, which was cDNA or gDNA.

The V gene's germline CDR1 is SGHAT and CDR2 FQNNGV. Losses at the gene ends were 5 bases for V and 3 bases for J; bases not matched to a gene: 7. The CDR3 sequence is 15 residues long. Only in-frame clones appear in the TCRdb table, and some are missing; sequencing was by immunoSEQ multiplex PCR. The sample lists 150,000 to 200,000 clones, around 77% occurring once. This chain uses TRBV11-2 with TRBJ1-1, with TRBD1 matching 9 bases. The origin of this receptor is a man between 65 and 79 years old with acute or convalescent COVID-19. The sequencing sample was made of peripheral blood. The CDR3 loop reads CASSPPGQGYTEAFF. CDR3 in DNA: TGTGCCAGCAGCCCACCGGGACAGGGATACACTGAAGCTTTCTTT.